This T cell receptor beta chain was identified in a study of read filtering for tumor transcriptome and immune sequencing. For the study at large: Revised staging placed eight or nine patients in R-ISS I, 15 to 20 in II, roughly 7 in III. DNase treatment preceded whole-transcriptome library preparation.

The table lists this clonotype with a few counts. The antigen remains unidentified. A read error is possible here, since a much larger clone lies one base away. Points from the study as a whole: IR-seq captured clonotypes deeper and more reliably than RNA-seq.

V was cut by 1 base and J by 2 bases, with 12 bases left in between. CDR3 size: 15 residues. CDR1 is SGHTA and CDR2 is FQGNSA in the germline V gene. This library used roughly 430 ng RNA and molecular barcoded adaptors spanning alpha/delta and beta/gamma chains. Each CDR3 protein is one row after TCRdb ran MiXCR on the reads. Among 15,000 to 20,000 distinct CDR3 sequences listed, less than 25% were seen once. Sequenced: a population of CD138-negative cells sorted from bone marrow. This sequence originates from a donor over 35 with multiple myeloma. This sequence joins TRBV7-2 and TRBJ2-7, with D perhaps matching TRBD2 (6 bases). CDR3 sequence: CASSLVLGEAYEQYF. The CDR3 nucleotides are TGTGCCAGCAGCTTAGTATTAGGGGAGGCCTACGAGCAGTACTTC. The variable domain in full, completed from reference TRBV7-2 and TRBJ2-7, reads GAGVSQSPSNKVTEKGKDVELRCDPISGHTALYWYRQSLGQGLEFLIYFQGNSAPDKSGLPSDRFSAERTGGSVSTLTIQRTQQEDSAVYLCASSLVLGEAYEQYFGPGTRLTVT.